The rows below give T cell receptor beta chains drawn from one sample of a study of blood T cell repertoires in COVID-19. The method was immunoSEQ multiplex PCR; TCRdb's version includes in-frame clones alone and lacks a portion of them. The sample consists of about 280,000 clones, about 83% of them appearing once. The sample consisted of PBMCs or T cells enriched from blood (not recorded which). The origin of the receptors is a woman aged 35 to 49 who had recovered from COVID-19. CDR3s include the opening cysteine and the closing phenylalanine or tryptophan. Fields, in order: clone size, D gene, V gene, J gene, CDR3 DNA, CDR3 protein. D genes are given only for firm matches. Only part of the rows carry a size: once, few, many, or a class if the clone is expanded.

clone_size: -; d_call: TRBD1; v_call: TRBV11-2; j_call: TRBJ1-4; cdr3_nt: TGTGCCAGCAGCTTGGAACAGGGGGCGTATGAAAAACTGTTTTTT; cdr3_aa: CASSLEQGAYEKLFF
clone_size: -; d_call: TRBD2; v_call: TRBV27; j_call: TRBJ2-7; cdr3_nt: TGTGCCAGCAGTAGCCTAGCGGGAGGCCCCCTACGATATGTGCAGTACTTC; cdr3_aa: CASSSLAGGPLRYVQYF
clone_size: many; d_call: -; v_call: TRBV15; j_call: TRBJ1-2; cdr3_nt: TGTGCCACCAGCAGCTATGGGGGGGGATATGGCTACACCTTC; cdr3_aa: CATSSYGGGYGYTF
clone_size: -; d_call: -; v_call: TRBV9; j_call: TRBJ1-2; cdr3_nt: TGTGCCAGCAGCGAGCTACAGGGCTCGGTATATTATGGCTACACCTTC; cdr3_aa: CASSELQGSVYYGYTF
clone_size: -; d_call: TRBD2; v_call: TRBV11-2; j_call: TRBJ2-1; cdr3_nt: TGTGCCAGCAGCTTAGTAAGTAGCGGGAATGGTGAGCAGTTCTTC; cdr3_aa: CASSLVSSGNGEQFF
clone_size: -; d_call: -; v_call: TRBV28; j_call: TRBJ2-3; cdr3_nt: TGTGCCAGCAGTCCTCGGGGATGGGGCACAGATACGCAGTATTTT; cdr3_aa: CASSPRGWGTDTQYF
clone_size: -; d_call: -; v_call: TRBV4-1; j_call: TRBJ2-7; cdr3_nt: TGCGCCAGCAGCCAAGATCTGACTAAATACTACGAGCAGTACTTC; cdr3_aa: CASSQDLTKYYEQYF
clone_size: -; d_call: TRBD2; v_call: TRBV10-3; j_call: TRBJ2-3; cdr3_nt: TGTGCCATCAGTGAGTCACTGGGACTAGCGGGAGGCCGCGCAGATACGCAGTATTTT; cdr3_aa: CAISESLGLAGGRADTQYF
clone_size: -; d_call: -; v_call: TRBV4-2; j_call: TRBJ1-4; cdr3_nt: TGTGCCAGCAGCCGCCCGGGGGAGGCCCATGAAAAACTGTTTTTT; cdr3_aa: CASSRPGEAHEKLFF
clone_size: once; d_call: -; v_call: TRBV4-2; j_call: TRBJ1-4; cdr3_nt: TGTGCCAGCAGCCAAGATCAAGGAGGTGTCAGTGAAAAACTGTTTTTT; cdr3_aa: CASSQDQGGVSEKLFF
clone_size: -; d_call: TRBD2; v_call: TRBV11-1; j_call: TRBJ2-1; cdr3_nt: TGTGCCAGCAGCCGGGGGGTGGATGAGCAGTTCTTC; cdr3_aa: CASSRGVDEQFF
clone_size: -; d_call: TRBD1; v_call: TRBV27; j_call: TRBJ1-1; cdr3_nt: TGTGCCAGCAGCCGGACAGGGGGTGAAGCTTTCTTT; cdr3_aa: CASSRTGGEAFF
clone_size: -; d_call: -; v_call: TRBV5-1; j_call: TRBJ1-1; cdr3_nt: TGCGCCAGCAGCTTGGTTGGGCAGACAGTGAACACTGAAGCTTTCTTT; cdr3_aa: CASSLVGQTVNTEAFF
clone_size: -; d_call: -; v_call: TRBV2; j_call: TRBJ2-5; cdr3_nt: TGTGCCAGCAGTGATAGGGGAGGCGTTGGGACCCAGTACTTC; cdr3_aa: CASSDRGGVGTQYF
clone_size: -; d_call: TRBD2; v_call: TRBV27; j_call: TRBJ2-1; cdr3_nt: TGTGCCAGCAGTCTCCTGGCGGGAGTGGTGGGGAATGAGCAGTTCTTC; cdr3_aa: CASSLLAGVVGNEQFF
clone_size: -; d_call: -; v_call: TRBV2; j_call: TRBJ1-5; cdr3_nt: TGTGCCAGCAGTGAAACTTTCCAAAGCAATCAGCCCCAGCATTTT; cdr3_aa: CASSETFQSNQPQHF
clone_size: -; d_call: TRBD2; v_call: TRBV4-3; j_call: TRBJ2-1; cdr3_nt: TGCGCCAGCAGCCAAGGGAAAGCGGGAGGGGATGAGCAGTTCTTC; cdr3_aa: CASSQGKAGGDEQFF
clone_size: -; d_call: -; v_call: TRBV12-3/TRBV12-4; j_call: TRBJ2-1; cdr3_nt: TGTGCCAGCAGTTTTTCGAGATACAATGAGCAGTTCTTC; cdr3_aa: CASSFSRYNEQFF
clone_size: -; d_call: TRBD2; v_call: TRBV5-8; j_call: TRBJ2-3; cdr3_nt: TGTGCCAGCAGCTTGGGACTAGCCCGCACAGATACGCAGTATTTT; cdr3_aa: CASSLGLARTDTQYF
clone_size: few; d_call: -; v_call: TRBV18; j_call: TRBJ2-1; cdr3_nt: TGTGCCAGCTCACAGATCAGGGGGGACAATGAGCAGTTCTTC; cdr3_aa: CASSQIRGDNEQFF
clone_size: -; d_call: -; v_call: TRBV11-2; j_call: TRBJ2-6; cdr3_nt: TGTGCCAGCAGCTCGACAGCTTACTCTGGGGCCAACGTCCTGACTTTC; cdr3_aa: CASSSTAYSGANVLTF
clone_size: -; d_call: -; v_call: TRBV7-2; j_call: TRBJ2-7; cdr3_nt: TGTGCCAGCAGCCCCGTTGGGGGCGCCCCCGAGCAGTACTTC; cdr3_aa: CASSPVGGAPEQYF
clone_size: -; d_call: TRBD1; v_call: TRBV2; j_call: TRBJ1-5; cdr3_nt: TGTGCCAGCAGCTCGGGACAGGGGGACCAGCCCCAGCATTTT; cdr3_aa: CASSSGQGDQPQHF